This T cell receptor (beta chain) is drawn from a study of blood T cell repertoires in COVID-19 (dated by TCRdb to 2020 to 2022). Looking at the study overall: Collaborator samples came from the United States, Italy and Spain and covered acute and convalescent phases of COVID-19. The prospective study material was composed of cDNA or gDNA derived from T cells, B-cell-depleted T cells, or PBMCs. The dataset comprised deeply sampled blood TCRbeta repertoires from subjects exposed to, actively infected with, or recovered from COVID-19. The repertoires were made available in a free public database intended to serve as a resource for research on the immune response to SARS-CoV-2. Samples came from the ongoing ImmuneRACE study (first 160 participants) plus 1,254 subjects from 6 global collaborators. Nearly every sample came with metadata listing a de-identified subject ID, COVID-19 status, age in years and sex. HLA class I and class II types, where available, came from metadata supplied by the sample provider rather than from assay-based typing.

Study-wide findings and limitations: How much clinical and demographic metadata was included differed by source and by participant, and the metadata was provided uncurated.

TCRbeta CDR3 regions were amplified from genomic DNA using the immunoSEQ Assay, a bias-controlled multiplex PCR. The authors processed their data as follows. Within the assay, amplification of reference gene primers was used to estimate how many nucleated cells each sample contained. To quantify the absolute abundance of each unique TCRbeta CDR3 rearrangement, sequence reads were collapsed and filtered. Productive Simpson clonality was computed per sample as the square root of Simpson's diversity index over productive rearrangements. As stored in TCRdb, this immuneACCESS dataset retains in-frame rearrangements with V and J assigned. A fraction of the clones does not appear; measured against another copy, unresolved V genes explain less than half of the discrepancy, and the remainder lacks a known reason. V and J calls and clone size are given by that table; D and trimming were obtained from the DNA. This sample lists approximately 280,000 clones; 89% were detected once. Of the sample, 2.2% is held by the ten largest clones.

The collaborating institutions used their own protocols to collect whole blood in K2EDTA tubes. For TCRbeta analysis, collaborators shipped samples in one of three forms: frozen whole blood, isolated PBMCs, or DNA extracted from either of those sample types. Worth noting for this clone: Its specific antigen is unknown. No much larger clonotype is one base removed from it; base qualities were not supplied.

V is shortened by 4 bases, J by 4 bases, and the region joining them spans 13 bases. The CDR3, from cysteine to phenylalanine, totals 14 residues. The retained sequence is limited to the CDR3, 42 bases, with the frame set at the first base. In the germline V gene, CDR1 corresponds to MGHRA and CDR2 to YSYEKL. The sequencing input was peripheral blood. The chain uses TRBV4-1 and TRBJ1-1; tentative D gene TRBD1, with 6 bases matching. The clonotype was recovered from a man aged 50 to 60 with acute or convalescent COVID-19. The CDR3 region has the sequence CASSRIPRGTEAFF. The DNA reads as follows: TGCGCCAGCAGCCGAATTCCCAGGGGCACTGAAGCTTTCTTT.